A single sample gave rise to the 12 T cell receptor beta chains below, sequenced in a study of blood T cells in healthy people across ages. For the second PCR, which ran for roughly 6 to 11 cycles, a sample-barcoded 5' primer and a J-beta primer mix were used. TCRdb reprocessed the 5' RACE reads via MiXCR and lists one record per CDR3 protein. This table holds roughly 800,000 distinct CDR3 sequences, 58% found once. The sample comprised blood. These receptor sequences come from a man aged 25-40 years in good health.

V and J are TRBV5-1 and TRBJ2-3, with 8 positions matching TRBD1. CDR1 and CDR2 from the germline V gene are SGHRS and YFSETQ. CDR3 length equals 14 residues. V lost 5 bases to trimming and J lost 3 bases; unmatched junction nucleotides: 5. The CDR3 reads CASRPGGRTDTQYF. In DNA, the CDR3 is TGCGCCAGCAGACCAGGGGGCCGGACAGATACGCAGTATTTT.

This clonotype was detected only a few times. V and J are TRBV12-3 or TRBV12-4 and TRBJ2-5; the D is unclear. Between the trimmed V and J ends, which lost 10 bases and 5 bases, there was a span of 11 bases. CDR3 size: 11 residues. In DNA, the CDR3 is TGTGCCACCTCAGAGAGGGAGACCCAGTACTTC. It encodes CATSERETQYF.

This chain joins TRBV28 and TRBJ1-1; D remains ambiguous. This CDR3 contains 15 residues. Germline V CDR1 and CDR2: MDHEN, SYDVKM. V lost 2 bases and J lost 8, with 18 bases in between. In DNA form, the CDR3 reads TGTGCCAGCAGTTTAGAGGGTTCGGTGAAGACCGAAGCTTTCTTT. Amino acids: CASSLEGSVKTEAFF. Looking up the rest from reference TRBV28 and TRBJ1-1 gives the full variable domain: DVKVTQSSRYLVKRTGEKVFLECVQDMDHENMFWYRQDPGLGLRLIYFSYDVKMKEKGDIPEGYSVSREKKERFSLILESASTNQTSMYLCASSLEGSVKTEAFFGQGTRLTVV.

The rearrangement uses TRBV11-2 and TRBJ2-3; 9 positions agree with TRBD2. Germline assignment: CDR1 SGHAT and CDR2 FQNNGV. The CDR3 consists of 17 residues. V lost 1 base to trimming and J lost 2 bases; unmatched junction nucleotides: 7. The DNA for the CDR3 is TGTGCCAGCAGCTTAGGTGGGCTAGCGGGACACACAGATACGCAGTATTTT. This encodes CASSLGGLAGHTDTQYF.

This clonotype was picked up a small number of times. The chain joins TRBV20-1 to TRBJ2-3; 8 positions match TRBD2. V lost 4 bases and J lost 6; bases outside the gene matches: 12. Germline lookup yields CDR1 DFQATT and CDR2 SNEGSKA (reference sequence). The CDR3 extends over 15 amino acids. The CDR3: CSAKPGLDRRDTQYF. CDR3 nucleotides: TGCAGTGCTAAGCCGGGACTAGACCGACGGGATACGCAGTATTTT.

This clonotype was observed once. The chain uses TRBV20-1 and TRBJ1-4, with D hard to call. The CDR3 length is 12 residues. The V gene lost 7 bases and the J gene lost 0 bases, with 6 bases spanning the gap. CDR1 and CDR2 from the germline V gene are DFQATT and SNEGSKA (reference sequence). In DNA, the CDR3 is TGCAGTGGTACATCAACTAATGAAAAACTGTTTTTT. Translating gives CSGTSTNEKLFF.

In nucleotides, the CDR3 is TGTGCCAGCAGTGAAACTGGGGGCGTTGAAGCTTTCTTT. Its protein is CASSETGGVEAFF. The chain has TRBV25-1 and TRBJ1-1, with a possible D match to TRBD1 (6 bases). Trimming left V 2 bases short and J 7 bases short, with 11 bases between. Germline V gene data show CDR1 as MGHDK and CDR2 as SYGVNS. The CDR3 has 13 residues.

The chain is built from TRBV29-1 and TRBJ2-5; 7 nucleotides line up with TRBD1. J was trimmed by 1 base and V by 6 bases; bases with no gene match: 5. This CDR3 has 13 residues. The V gene's germline CDR1 is SQVTM and CDR2 ANQGSEA. CDR3 protein: CSVAGTAQETQYF. The CDR3 region has the DNA TGCAGCGTAGCAGGGACAGCCCAAGAGACCCAGTACTTC. Full variable domain (rest looked up from reference TRBV29-1 and TRBJ2-5): SAVISQKPSRDICQRGTSLTIQCQVDSQVTMMFWYRQQPGQSLTLIATANQGSEATYESGFVIDKFPISRPNLTFSTLTVSNMSPEDSSIYLCSVAGTAQETQYFGPGTRLLVL.

This chain connects TRBV20-1 to TRBJ1-2; D gene uncertain. Trimming left V 7 bases short and J 8 bases short, with 20 bases between. There are 13 residues in the CDR3. Germline assignment: CDR1 DFQATT and CDR2 SNEGSKA (reference sequence). The CDR3 DNA sequence: TGCAGTGGAGTCGGTTCGGCAGTCGGCGGCTACACCTTC. It translates to CSGVGSAVGGYTF.

The chain combines TRBV3-1 with TRBJ1-2; 7 nucleotides line up with TRBD1. Germline V CDR1 and CDR2: LGHDT, YNNKEL (reference sequence). The ends lost 0 bases at V and 7 bases at J; junction bases unmatched: 8. CDR3 length: 15 amino acids. The CDR3, as DNA: TGTGCCAGCAGCCAAGAAGCAGGGGGATTAGGTGGCTACACCTTC. Translating gives CASSQEAGGLGGYTF. Full variable domain (outside the CDR3, taken from reference TRBV3-1 and TRBJ1-2): DTAVSQTPKYLVTQMGNDKSIKCEQNLGHDTMYWYKQDSKKFLKIMFSYNNKELIINETVPNRFSPKSPDKAHLNLHINSLELGDSAVYFCASSQEAGGLGGYTFGSGTRLTVV.

The genes are TRBV20-1 and TRBJ1-2; maybe TRBD1 (5 bases). Germline CDR1 DFQATT, CDR2 SNEGSKA (reference sequence). The CDR3 extends over 13 amino acids. The ends were cut back, 5 bases at V and 7 bases at J, with 17 bases in the middle. CDR3 in amino acids: CSAPGRGRAGYTF. CDR3 DNA sequence: TGCAGTGCTCCGGGCCGGGGGAGGGCTGGCTACACCTTC.

The chain couples TRBV11-2 to TRBJ2-3, with D perhaps matching TRBD1 or TRBD2 (5 bases each). Germline V lookup: CDR1 SGHAT, CDR2 FQNNGV. The CDR3 sequence is 13 residues long. The CDR3 protein is CVTGTRGTDTQYF. Written as DNA, the CDR3 is TGTGTTACCGGGACCAGGGGCACAGATACGCAGTATTTT.